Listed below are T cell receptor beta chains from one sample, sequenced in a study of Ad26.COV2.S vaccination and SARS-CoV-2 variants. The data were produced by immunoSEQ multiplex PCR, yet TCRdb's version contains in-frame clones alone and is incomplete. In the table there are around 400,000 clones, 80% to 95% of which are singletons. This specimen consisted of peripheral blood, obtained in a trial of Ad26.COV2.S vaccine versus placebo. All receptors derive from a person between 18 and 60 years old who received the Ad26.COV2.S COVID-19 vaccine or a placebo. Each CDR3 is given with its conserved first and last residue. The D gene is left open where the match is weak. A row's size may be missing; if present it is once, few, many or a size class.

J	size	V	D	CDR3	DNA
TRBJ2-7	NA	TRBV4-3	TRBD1	CASSPGTGVYEQYF	TGCGCCAGCAGCCCCGGGACAGGGGTTTACGAGCAGTACTTC
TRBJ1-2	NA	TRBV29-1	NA	CSVEAGPYGYTF	TGCAGCGTTGAAGCAGGGCCCTATGGCTACACCTTC
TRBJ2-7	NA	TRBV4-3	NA	CASSQDRFMDGSSYEQYF	TGCGCCAGCAGCCAAGATCGTTTCATGGACGGGAGCTCCTACGAGCAGTACTTC
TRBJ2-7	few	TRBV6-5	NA	CASNREYEQYF	TGTGCCAGCAACAGGGAATACGAGCAGTACTTC
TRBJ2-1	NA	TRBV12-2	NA	CASRPKPPTRYEQFF	TGTGCAAGTCGCCCGAAACCCCCCACCCGGTATGAGCAGTTCTTC
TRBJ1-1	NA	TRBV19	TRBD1	CATYSDRAGRAEAFF	TGTGCCACATACTCTGACAGGGCTGGACGGGCTGAAGCTTTCTTT
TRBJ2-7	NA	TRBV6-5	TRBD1	CASSLSGTGKSEQYF	TGTGCCAGCAGTCTTTCCGGGACAGGGAAGTCCGAGCAGTACTTC
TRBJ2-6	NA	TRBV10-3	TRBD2	CAISDPGEGRSGANVLTF	TGTGCCATCAGTGACCCGGGGGAGGGCCGCTCTGGGGCCAACGTCCTGACTTTC
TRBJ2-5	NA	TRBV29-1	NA	CSVAGQGKETQYF	TGCAGCGTTGCCGGCCAGGGGAAAGAGACCCAGTACTTC
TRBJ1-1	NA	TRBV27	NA	CASSPFLGGRGTEAFF	TGTGCCAGCAGTCCCTTTCTAGGGGGGCGAGGGACTGAAGCTTTCTTT
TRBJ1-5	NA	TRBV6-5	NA	CASNRASSNQPQHF	TGTGCCAGTAACAGGGCAAGTAGCAATCAGCCCCAGCATTTT
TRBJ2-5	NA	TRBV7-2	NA	CASSLVGGAETQYF	TGTGCCAGCAGCTTAGTTGGCGGGGCAGAGACCCAGTACTTC
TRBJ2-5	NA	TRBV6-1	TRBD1	CASSEAGQGAATETQYF	TGTGCCAGCAGTGAAGCGGGACAGGGGGCGGCCACAGAGACCCAGTACTTC
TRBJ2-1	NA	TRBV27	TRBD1	CASSSPTGASYNEQFF	TGTGCCAGCAGTTCCCCGACAGGGGCGTCGTACAATGAGCAGTTCTTC
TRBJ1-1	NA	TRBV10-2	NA	CASSETLREAFF	TGCGCCAGCAGTGAGACCCTGAGAGAAGCTTTCTTT
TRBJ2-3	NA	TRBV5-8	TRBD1	CASRRTGSGDTQYF	TGTGCCAGCAGAAGGACAGGGTCTGGAGATACGCAGTATTTT
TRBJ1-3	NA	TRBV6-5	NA	CASNPTQTGNTIYF	TGTGCCAGCAACCCCACCCAGACAGGAAACACCATATATTTT
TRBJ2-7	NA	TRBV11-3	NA	CASSLGDGPYEQYF	TGTGCCAGCAGCTTAGGGGACGGACCCTACGAGCAGTACTTC
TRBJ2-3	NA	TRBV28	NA	CASRPAGPIALDTQYF	TGTGCCAGCAGACCCGCCGGCCCTATAGCGTTAGATACGCAGTATTTT
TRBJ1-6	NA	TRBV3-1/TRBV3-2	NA	CASSPRRPGETPLHF	TGTGCCAGCAGCCCTCGACGTCCGGGAGAGACACCCCTCCACTTT
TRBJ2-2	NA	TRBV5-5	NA	CASSKTLEPGELFF	TGTGCCAGCTCCAAAACACTAGAACCCGGGGAGCTGTTTTTT
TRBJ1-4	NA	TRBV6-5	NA	CASSQGTNEKLFF	TGTGCCAGCAGCCAGGGGACTAATGAAAAACTGTTTTTT
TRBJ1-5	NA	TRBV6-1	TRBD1	CASSEGPGQGNQPQHF	TGTGCCAGCAGTGAAGGGCCGGGACAGGGCAATCAGCCCCAGCATTTT
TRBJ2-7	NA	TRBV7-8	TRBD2	CASSLELAGKQEQYF	TGTGCCAGCAGCTTAGAACTAGCGGGTAAGCAGGAGCAGTACTTC
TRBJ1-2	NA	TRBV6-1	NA	CASSENPGHRLGSYGYTF	TGTGCCAGCAGTGAAAATCCGGGACACCGGCTCGGAAGCTATGGCTACACCTTC
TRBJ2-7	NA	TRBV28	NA	CASSWREGRGPQDEQYF	TGTGCCAGCAGTTGGCGAGAAGGTCGGGGGCCGCAGGACGAGCAGTACTTC
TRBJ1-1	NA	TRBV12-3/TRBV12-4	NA	CASSLTGTEAFF	TGTGCCAGCAGCTTAACAGGGACTGAAGCTTTCTTT
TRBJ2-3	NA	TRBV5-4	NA	CASSRDPDTQYF	TGTGCCAGCAGCAGGGACCCAGATACGCAGTATTTT
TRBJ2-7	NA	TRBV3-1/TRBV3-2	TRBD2	CASSQTMPGVAGGLYEQYF	TGTGCCAGCAGCCAGACCATGCCCGGTGTGGCGGGGGGGCTCTACGAGCAGTACTTC
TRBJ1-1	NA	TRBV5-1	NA	CASSLLSQNTEAFF	TGCGCCAGCAGCTTGTTATCGCAGAACACTGAAGCTTTCTTT
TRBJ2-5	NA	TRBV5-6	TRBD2	CASSSVTSGRQETQYF	TGTGCCAGCAGCTCGGTGACTAGCGGGAGACAAGAGACCCAGTACTTC
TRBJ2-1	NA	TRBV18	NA	CASSPRPDTSYNEQFF	TGTGCCAGCTCTCCTAGACCGGACACCTCCTACAATGAGCAGTTCTTC
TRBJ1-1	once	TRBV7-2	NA	CASSPGPGGDTEAFF	TGTGCCAGCAGCCCAGGGCCGGGGGGGGACACTGAAGCTTTCTTT
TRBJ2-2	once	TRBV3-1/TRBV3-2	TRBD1	CASSGQGAYTGELFF	TGTGCCAGCAGCGGACAGGGGGCATACACCGGGGAGCTGTTTTTT
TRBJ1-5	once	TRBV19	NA	CACSPEVQGQPQHF	TGTGCCTGTTCGCCTGAGGTTCAGGGTCAGCCCCAGCATTTT